These T cell receptor beta chains were read from a single sample in a study of T cell changes during pregnancy in multiple sclerosis. The data were produced by immunoSEQ multiplex PCR, yet TCRdb's version contains in-frame clones alone and is incomplete. Of about 40,000 clones listed, roughly nine tenths are singletons. The input for sequencing was CD8+ T cells from peripheral blood mononuclear cells, taken in the first trimester of pregnancy. These receptors were collected from a female donor with multiple sclerosis, enrolled in a pregnancy study. Each CDR3 is given with its conserved first and last residue. D genes are given only for firm matches. Expanded clones get a size class; other rows say once, few or many, or leave the size out.

size	D	V	J	DNA	CDR3
-	-	TRBV6-5	TRBJ1-1	TGTGCCAGCAGTTACTCGAACCGGGGGAGTGAAGCTTTCTTT	CASSYSNRGSEAFF
few	-	TRBV7-6	TRBJ1-4	TGTGCCAGCAGCTTAGCGTATTCAGGGGCAACTAATGAAAAACTGTTTTTT	CASSLAYSGATNEKLFF
-	TRBD2	TRBV5-1	TRBJ2-1	TGCGCCAGCACCGGAGGGACTAACATCACTCCTGAGCAGTTCTTC	CASTGGTNITPEQFF
-	-	TRBV9	TRBJ2-1	TGTGCCAGCAGCGTAGGGGCAGAATCCTACAATGAGCAGTTCTTC	CASSVGAESYNEQFF
-	-	TRBV9	TRBJ1-1	TGTGCCAGCAGCGTTGATACCCCGGGTAACACTGAAGCTTTCTTT	CASSVDTPGNTEAFF
-	-	TRBV5-6	TRBJ1-5	TGTGCCAGCAGCCAAGTCTATAGCAATCAGCCCCAGCATTTT	CASSQVYSNQPQHF
-	TRBD2	TRBV9	TRBJ2-5	TGTGCCAGCAGCGTAGGCTCGGCTAGCGGGGGCGCGACCCAAGAGACCCAGTACTTC	CASSVGSASGGATQETQYF
-	TRBD2	TRBV7-6	TRBJ2-1	TGTGCCAGCAGCTTAGCTATGCGGGGGGGCGGTAATGAGCAGTTCTTC	CASSLAMRGGGNEQFF
-	-	TRBV4-1	TRBJ2-1	TGCGCCAGCAGCCAAGATCAGTGGGGGGGGCCTGAGCAGTTCTTC	CASSQDQWGGPEQFF
-	-	TRBV7-8	TRBJ1-3	TGTGCCAGCAGCTTAGTGGTGCGGGCAGTTGGAAACACCATATATTTT	CASSLVVRAVGNTIYF
once	TRBD1	TRBV27	TRBJ2-7	TGTGCCAGCAGTTTAAGTAGGGGGACAGCGAAACACGAGCAGTACTTC	CASSLSRGTAKHEQYF
-	-	TRBV6-1	TRBJ1-2	TGTGCCAGCAGTGCGAGTGGGCAGGTGATTTCAGCTAACTATGGCTACACCTTC	CASSASGQVISANYGYTF
-	TRBD1	TRBV7-3	TRBJ2-1	TGTGCCAGCAGCCGAGGACAGGTTGGTATCGATGAGCAGTTCTTC	CASSRGQVGIDEQFF
-	-	TRBV9	TRBJ2-3	TGTGCCAGCCAATCGGGGGTTAGCACAGATACGCAGTATTTT	CASQSGVSTDTQYF
once	-	TRBV5-6	TRBJ1-1	TGTGCCAGCAGCTCACCCGCAGTGAACACTGAAGCTTTCTTT	CASSSPAVNTEAFF
-	-	TRBV9	TRBJ2-7	TGTGCCAGCAGCGTCTCGGGTGAGGGCTACGAGCAGTACTTC	CASSVSGEGYEQYF
once	-	TRBV7-9	TRBJ1-6	TGTGCCAGCAGCCCGACGTCGCCGGGGGGTTATAATTCACCCCTCCACTTT	CASSPTSPGGYNSPLHF
-	-	TRBV6-1	TRBJ2-1	TGTGCCAGCAGGCAGGACAATGAGCAGTTCTTC	CASRQDNEQFF
-	-	TRBV29-1	TRBJ1-2	TGCAGCGTTGAATTAGGGGTTTTTCCTTATGGCTACACCTTC	CSVELGVFPYGYTF
-	-	TRBV14	TRBJ2-2	TGTGCCAGCAGCCAAAAGAGGGGGGACAGTCACCTGAACACCGGGGAGCTGTTTTTT	CASSQKRGDSHLNTGELFF
-	-	TRBV6-5	TRBJ2-2	TGTGCCACCAGAGCCGGGACCGGGGAGCTGTTTTTT	CATRAGTGELFF
-	TRBD2	TRBV11-2	TRBJ2-3	TGTGCCAGCAGCTTCCGGACTAGCGGGGGCACAGATACGCAGTATTTT	CASSFRTSGGTDTQYF
-	TRBD2	TRBV19	TRBJ2-3	TGTGCCAGTAGTCCAGAAGGACTAGCGGAAACAGATACGCAGTATTTT	CASSPEGLAETDTQYF
once	TRBD2	TRBV27	TRBJ2-1	TGTGCCAGCAGTCCGCCGGGACTAGCGGGGGGGCAAGAGCAGTTCTTC	CASSPPGLAGGQEQFF
-	TRBD2	TRBV5-6	TRBJ2-1	TGTGCCAGCAGCTTATGGGGGGGACCCTACAATGAGCAGTTCTTC	CASSLWGGPYNEQFF
few	-	TRBV4-2	TRBJ1-1	TGTGCCAGCAGCCAAGTTAGTTTGGACACTGAAGCTTTCTTT	CASSQVSLDTEAFF
-	-	TRBV11-2	TRBJ2-1	TGTGCCAGCAGCCAAGAACCAGGGCAACCCTACAATGAGCAGTTCTTC	CASSQEPGQPYNEQFF
-	TRBD1	TRBV9	TRBJ2-7	TGTGCCAGCAGTGACGGGACAGCCTACGAGCAGTACTTC	CASSDGTAYEQYF
-	TRBD1	TRBV7-6	TRBJ1-1	TGTGCCAGCAGCTTAGAATGGGACAGGGAAGCTTTCTTT	CASSLEWDREAFF
-	-	TRBV5-1	TRBJ2-2	TGCGCCAGCAGCTTGGTACCGGGCGGGGAGCTGTTTTTT	CASSLVPGGELFF
-	-	TRBV9	TRBJ2-7	TGTGCCAGCAGCGTAGAAGCGGACTACCGGGAGCAGTACTTC	CASSVEADYREQYF